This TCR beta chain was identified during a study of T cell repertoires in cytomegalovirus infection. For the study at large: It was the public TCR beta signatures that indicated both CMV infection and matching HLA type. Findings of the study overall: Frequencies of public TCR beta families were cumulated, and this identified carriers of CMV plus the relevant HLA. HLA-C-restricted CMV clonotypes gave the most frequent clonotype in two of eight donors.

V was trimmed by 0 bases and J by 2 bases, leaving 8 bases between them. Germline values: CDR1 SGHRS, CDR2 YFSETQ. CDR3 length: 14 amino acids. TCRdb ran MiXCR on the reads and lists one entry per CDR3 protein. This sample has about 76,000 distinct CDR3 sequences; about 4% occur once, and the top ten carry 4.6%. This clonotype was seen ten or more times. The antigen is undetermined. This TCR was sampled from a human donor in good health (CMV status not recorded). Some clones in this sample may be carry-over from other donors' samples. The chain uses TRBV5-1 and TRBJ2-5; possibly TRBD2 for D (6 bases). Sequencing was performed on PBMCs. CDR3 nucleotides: TGCGCCAGCAGCTTGGGGGGGGTGCAAGAGACCCAGTACTTC. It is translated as CASSLGGVQETQYF.